Below, 8 T cell receptor beta chains from the same sample are listed, as sequenced in a study of PD-L1 blockade in urothelial cancer. The time point: pretreatment peripheral blood. Repertoires were generated with immunoSEQ multiplex PCR, while TCRdb's copy carries only in-frame clones and drops some. The sample lists about 80,000 clones; just under 85% were seen once. Sequences were derived from PBMCs, sampled around atezolizumab (anti-PD-L1) treatment. The receptor set was obtained from a man aged 40-50 years with urothelial cancer.

The rearrangement joins TRBV29-1 to TRBJ1-5; D is unresolved. This CDR3 spans 14 amino acids. The germline V gene encodes CDR1 SQVTM and CDR2 ANQGSEA. Trimming removed 6 bases at V and 0 bases at J, with 12 bases between. This CDR3 reads CSVGKGDSNQPQHF. In DNA form, the CDR3 reads TGCAGCGTCGGGAAGGGAGATAGCAATCAGCCCCAGCATTTT. Supplemented by reference TRBV29-1 and TRBJ1-5, the full variable domain reads SAVISQKPSRDICQRGTSLTIQCQVDSQVTMMFWYRQQPGQSLTLIATANQGSEATYESGFVIDKFPISRPNLTFSTLTVSNMSPEDSSIYLCSVGKGDSNQPQHFGDGTRLSIL.

This sequence joins TRBV7-2 and TRBJ2-7; 7 bases are shared with TRBD1. This CDR3 is 14 amino acids long. Germline CDR1 is SGHTA and CDR2 is FQGNSA. With V trimmed by 2 bases and J by 6 bases, 7 bases remained unmatched. CDR3 nucleotides: TGTGCCAGCAGCTTATTAGGACAGGCGAGCGAGCAGTACTTC. Translating gives CASSLLGQASEQYF.

V and J are TRBV5-1 and TRBJ2-3; 14 bases agree with TRBD2. Germline CDR1 and CDR2: SGHRS and YFSETQ. There are 16 residues in the CDR3. The trim removed 4 bases at V and 6 bases at J, leaving 7 bases unmatched. CDR3 region: CASSRRTSGRFDTQYF. DNA of the CDR3: TGCGCCAGCAGCAGGCGGACTAGCGGGAGGTTTGATACGCAGTATTTT.

V is TRBV11-2 and J is TRBJ2-7; the match to TRBD2 covers 9 bases. This CDR3 is built from 14 residues. From germline, CDR1 is SGHAT and CDR2 FQNNGV. V was clipped by 2 bases and J by 4 bases; unmatched bases: 3. CDR3 region: CASSLQRGVYEQYF. DNA of the CDR3: TGTGCCAGCAGCTTACAGCGGGGGGTTTACGAGCAGTACTTC.

The chain uses TRBV19 and TRBJ1-1; D is perhaps TRBD1 (6 bases). The germline V gene has CDR1 LNHDA and CDR2 SQIVND (reference sequence). The ends were cut back, 10 bases at V and 0 bases at J, with 15 bases in the middle. The CDR3 runs to 14 residues. The CDR3 sequence is CATGVGHLNTEAFF. DNA for the CDR3: TGTGCCACCGGAGTGGGACATCTGAACACTGAAGCTTTCTTT.

The chain recombines TRBV6-1 with TRBJ2-4; the match to TRBD1 covers 7 bases. Germline lookup yields CDR1 MNHNS and CDR2 SASEGT. This CDR3 has 15 amino acids. The ends lost 6 bases at V and 6 bases at J; junction bases unmatched: 11. The CDR3 DNA is TGTGCCAGCAGATCCCAGACAGGGACCGCAAACATTCAGTACTTC. Translated, it gives CASRSQTGTANIQYF.

The V call is TRBV11-2, the J call TRBJ1-2; D unresolved. The CDR3 contains 13 residues. The V gene lost 5 bases and the J gene lost 8 bases, with 15 bases spanning the gap. Germline V gene data show CDR1 as SGHAT and CDR2 as FQNNGV. The CDR3 protein is CASSPGGEVGYTF. The CDR3 bases are TGTGCCAGCAGCCCGGGTGGGGAGGTGGGCTACACCTTC.

The chain carries TRBV27 and TRBJ2-3, with a possible D match to TRBD1 (6 bases). The CDR3 has 15 residues. Germline lookup yields CDR1 MNHEY and CDR2 SMNVEV (reference sequence). Deletions cut 10 bases from V and 0 bases from J, with 17 bases between. The CDR3 nucleotides are TGTGCCACCGAACCCGGGACATCTAGCACAGATACGCAGTATTTT. Translation: CATEPGTSSTDTQYF.